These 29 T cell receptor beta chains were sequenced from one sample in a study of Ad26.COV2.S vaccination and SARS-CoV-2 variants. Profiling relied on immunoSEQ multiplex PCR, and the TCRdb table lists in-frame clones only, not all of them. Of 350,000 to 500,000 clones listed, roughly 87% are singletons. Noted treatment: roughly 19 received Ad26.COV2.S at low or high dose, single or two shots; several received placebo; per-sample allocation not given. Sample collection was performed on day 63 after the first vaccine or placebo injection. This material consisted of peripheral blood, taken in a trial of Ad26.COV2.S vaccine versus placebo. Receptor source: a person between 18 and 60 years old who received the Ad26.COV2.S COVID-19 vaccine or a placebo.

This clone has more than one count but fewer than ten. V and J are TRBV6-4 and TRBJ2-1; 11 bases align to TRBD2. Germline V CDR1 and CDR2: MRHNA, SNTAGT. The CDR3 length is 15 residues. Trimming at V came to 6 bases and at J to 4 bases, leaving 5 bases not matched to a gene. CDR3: CASSPGTSGYNEQFF. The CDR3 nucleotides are TGTGCCAGCAGCCCCGGGACTAGCGGTTACAATGAGCAGTTCTTC.

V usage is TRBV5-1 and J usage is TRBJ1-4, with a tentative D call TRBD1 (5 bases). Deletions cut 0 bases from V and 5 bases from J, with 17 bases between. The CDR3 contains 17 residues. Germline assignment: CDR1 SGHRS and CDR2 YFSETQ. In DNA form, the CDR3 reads TGCGCCAGCAGCTTGGGCGCCAGGGTAGTATTGAATGAAAAACTGTTTTTT. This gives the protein CASSLGARVVLNEKLFF.

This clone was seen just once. Here the CDR3 DNA reads TGCGCCAGCAGTCCCGGGACTAGCGGGAGAAGGTACAATGAGCAGTTCTTC. Amino acid sequence: CASSPGTSGRRYNEQFF. The gene calls are TRBV5-1 and TRBJ2-1, with 14 positions matching TRBD2. Germline-derived CDR1 and CDR2 are SGHRS and YFSETQ. CDR3 length equals 17 residues. With V trimmed by 5 bases and J by 4 bases, 8 bases remained unmatched.

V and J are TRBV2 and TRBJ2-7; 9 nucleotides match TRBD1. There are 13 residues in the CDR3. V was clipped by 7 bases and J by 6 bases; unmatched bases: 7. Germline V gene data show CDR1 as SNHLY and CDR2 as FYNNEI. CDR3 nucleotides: TGTGCCAGCATCACCGGGACAGGGACCGAGCAGTACTTC. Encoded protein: CASITGTGTEQYF.

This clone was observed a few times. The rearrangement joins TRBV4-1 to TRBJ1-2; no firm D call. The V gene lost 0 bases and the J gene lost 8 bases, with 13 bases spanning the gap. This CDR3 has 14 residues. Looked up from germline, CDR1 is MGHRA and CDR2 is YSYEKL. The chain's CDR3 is CASSQDLYTGGYTF. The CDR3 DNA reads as TGCGCCAGCAGCCAAGATCTTTACACTGGCGGCTACACCTTC.

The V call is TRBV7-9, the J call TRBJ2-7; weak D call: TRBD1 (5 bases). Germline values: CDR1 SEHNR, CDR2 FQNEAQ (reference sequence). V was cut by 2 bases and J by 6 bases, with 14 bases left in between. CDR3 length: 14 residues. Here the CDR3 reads CASSLSVRDGEQYF. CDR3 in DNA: TGTGCCAGCAGCTTAAGTGTCAGGGATGGCGAGCAGTACTTC.

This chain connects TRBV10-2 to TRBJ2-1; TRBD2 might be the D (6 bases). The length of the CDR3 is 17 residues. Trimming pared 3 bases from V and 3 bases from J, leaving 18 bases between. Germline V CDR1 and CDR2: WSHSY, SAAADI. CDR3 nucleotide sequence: TGCGCCAGCAGTGAAAGGTTCGGAGGGGTCTTCTACAATGAGCAGTTCTTC. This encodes CASSERFGGVFYNEQFF.

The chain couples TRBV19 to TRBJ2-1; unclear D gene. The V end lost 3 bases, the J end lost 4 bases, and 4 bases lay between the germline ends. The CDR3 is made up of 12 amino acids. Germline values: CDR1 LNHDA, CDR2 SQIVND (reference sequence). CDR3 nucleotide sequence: TGTGCCAGTAGTATCGGATACAATGAGCAGTTCTTC. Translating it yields CASSIGYNEQFF.

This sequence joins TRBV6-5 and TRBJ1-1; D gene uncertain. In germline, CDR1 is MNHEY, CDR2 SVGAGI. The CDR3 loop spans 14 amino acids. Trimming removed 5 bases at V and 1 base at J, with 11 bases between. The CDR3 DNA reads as TGTGCCAGCAGTAAGGACGAGGGGAACACTGAAGCTTTCTTT. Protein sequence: CASSKDEGNTEAFF.

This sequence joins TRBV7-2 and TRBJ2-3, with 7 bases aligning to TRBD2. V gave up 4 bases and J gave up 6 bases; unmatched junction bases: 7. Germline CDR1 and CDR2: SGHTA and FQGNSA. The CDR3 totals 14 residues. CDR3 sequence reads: CASSSPWGGDTQYF. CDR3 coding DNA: TGTGCCAGCAGCTCCCCTTGGGGGGGGGATACGCAGTATTTT.

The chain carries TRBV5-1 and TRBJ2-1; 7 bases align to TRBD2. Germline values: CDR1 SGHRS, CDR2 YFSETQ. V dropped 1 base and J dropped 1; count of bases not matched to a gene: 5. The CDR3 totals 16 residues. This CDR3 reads CASSLPPSGSYNEQFF. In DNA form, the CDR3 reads TGCGCCAGCAGCTTGCCCCCTAGCGGTTCCTACAATGAGCAGTTCTTC.

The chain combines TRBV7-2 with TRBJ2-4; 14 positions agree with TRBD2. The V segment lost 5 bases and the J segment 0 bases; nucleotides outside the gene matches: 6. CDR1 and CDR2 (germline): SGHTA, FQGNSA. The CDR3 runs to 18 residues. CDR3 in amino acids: CASSPGLAGGLAKNIQYF. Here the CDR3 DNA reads TGTGCCAGCAGCCCAGGACTAGCGGGAGGACTAGCCAAAAACATTCAGTACTTC. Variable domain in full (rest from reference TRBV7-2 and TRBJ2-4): GAGVSQSPSNKVTEKGKDVELRCDPISGHTALYWYRQSLGQGLEFLIYFQGNSAPDKSGLPSDRFSAERTGGSVSTLTIQRTQQEDSAVYLCASSPGLAGGLAKNIQYFGAGTRLSVL.

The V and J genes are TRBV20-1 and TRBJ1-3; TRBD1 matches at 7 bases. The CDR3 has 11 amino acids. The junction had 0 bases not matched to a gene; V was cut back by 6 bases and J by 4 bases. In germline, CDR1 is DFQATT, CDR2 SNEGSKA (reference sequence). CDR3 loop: CSAGGGNTIYF. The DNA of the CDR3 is TGCAGTGCAGGGGGCGGAAACACCATATATTTT.

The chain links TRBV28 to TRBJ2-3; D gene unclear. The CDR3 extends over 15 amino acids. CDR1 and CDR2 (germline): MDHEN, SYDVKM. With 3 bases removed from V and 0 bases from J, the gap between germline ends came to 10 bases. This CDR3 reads CASSLRYPSTDTQYF. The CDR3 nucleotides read TGTGCCAGCAGTTTGAGGTACCCCAGCACAGATACGCAGTATTTT.

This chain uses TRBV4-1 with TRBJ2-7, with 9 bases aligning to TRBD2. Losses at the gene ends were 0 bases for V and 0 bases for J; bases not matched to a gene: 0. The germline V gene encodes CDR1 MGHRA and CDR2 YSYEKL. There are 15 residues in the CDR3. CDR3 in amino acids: CASSQDSGSSYEQYF. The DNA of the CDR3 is TGCGCCAGCAGCCAAGATAGCGGGAGCTCCTACGAGCAGTACTTC.

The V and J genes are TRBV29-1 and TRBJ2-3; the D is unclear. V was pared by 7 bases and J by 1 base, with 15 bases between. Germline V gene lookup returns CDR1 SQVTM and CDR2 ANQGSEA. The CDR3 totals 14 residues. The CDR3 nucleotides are TGCAGCGGCAAATATTCCCTGGGCACAGATACGCAGTATTTT. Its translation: CSGKYSLGTDTQYF.

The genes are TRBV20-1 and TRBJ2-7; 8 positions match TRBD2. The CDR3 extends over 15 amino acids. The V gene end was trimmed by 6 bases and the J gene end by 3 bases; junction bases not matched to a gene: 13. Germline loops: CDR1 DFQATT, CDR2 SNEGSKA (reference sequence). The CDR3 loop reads CSASGLAVNVYEQYF. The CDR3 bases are TGCAGTGCCAGTGGACTAGCCGTTAACGTCTACGAGCAGTACTTC.

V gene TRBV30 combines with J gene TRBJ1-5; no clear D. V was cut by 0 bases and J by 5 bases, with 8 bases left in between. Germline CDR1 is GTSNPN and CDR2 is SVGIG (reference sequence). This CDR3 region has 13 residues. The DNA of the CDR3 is TGTGCCTGGAGTGTCGGTTTAGATCAGCCCCAGCATTTT. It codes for CAWSVGLDQPQHF.

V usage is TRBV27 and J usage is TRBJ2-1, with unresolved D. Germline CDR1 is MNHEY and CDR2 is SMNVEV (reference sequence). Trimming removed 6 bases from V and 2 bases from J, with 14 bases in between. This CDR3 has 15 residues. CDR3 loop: CASSQTSGAYNEQFF. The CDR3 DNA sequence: TGTGCCAGCAGCCAAACTTCCGGCGCCTACAATGAGCAGTTCTTC.

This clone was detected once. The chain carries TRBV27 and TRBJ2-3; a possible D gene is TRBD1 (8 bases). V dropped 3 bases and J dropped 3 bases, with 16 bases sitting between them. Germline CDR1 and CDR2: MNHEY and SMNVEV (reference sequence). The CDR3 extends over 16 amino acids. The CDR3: CASSFLGQGGTDTQYF. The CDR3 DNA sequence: TGTGCCAGCAGTTTCCTCGGACAGGGAGGGACAGATACGCAGTATTTT.

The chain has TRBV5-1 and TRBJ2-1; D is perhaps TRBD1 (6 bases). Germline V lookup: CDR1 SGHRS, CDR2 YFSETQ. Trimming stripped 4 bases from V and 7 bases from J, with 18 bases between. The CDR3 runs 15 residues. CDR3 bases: TGCGCCAGCAGCCCCGACGGGACACCTTGGAATGAGCAGTTCTTC. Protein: CASSPDGTPWNEQFF. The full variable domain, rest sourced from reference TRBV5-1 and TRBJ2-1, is KAGVTQTPRYLIKTRGQQVTLSCSPISGHRSVSWYQQTPGQGLQFLFEYFSETQRNKGNFPGRFSGRQFSNSRSEMNVSTLELGDSALYLCASSPDGTPWNEQFFGPGTRLTVL.

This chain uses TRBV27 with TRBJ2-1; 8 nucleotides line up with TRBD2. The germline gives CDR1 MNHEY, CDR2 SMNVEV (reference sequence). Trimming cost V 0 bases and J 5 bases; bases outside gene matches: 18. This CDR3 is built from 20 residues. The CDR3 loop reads CASSLSPPPGSGISNNEQFF. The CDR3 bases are TGTGCCAGCAGTTTATCTCCCCCACCAGGTAGCGGGATCTCGAACAATGAGCAGTTCTTC.

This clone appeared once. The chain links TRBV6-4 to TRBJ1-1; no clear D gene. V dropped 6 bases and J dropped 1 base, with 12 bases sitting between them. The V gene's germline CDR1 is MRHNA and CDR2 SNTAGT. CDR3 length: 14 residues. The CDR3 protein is CASRQLTENTEAFF. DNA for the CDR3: TGTGCCAGCAGGCAACTTACAGAGAACACTGAAGCTTTCTTT.

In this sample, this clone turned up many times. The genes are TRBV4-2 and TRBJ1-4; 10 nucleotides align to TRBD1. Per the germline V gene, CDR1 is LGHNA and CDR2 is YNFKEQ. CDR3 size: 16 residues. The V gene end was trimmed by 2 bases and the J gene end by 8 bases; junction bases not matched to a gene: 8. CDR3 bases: TGTGCCAGCAGCCAAAATCCGGGACAGGGGCGAGAAAAACTGTTTTTT. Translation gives CASSQNPGQGREKLFF.

The CDR3 DNA reads TGTGCCACCAGTGATCCACGCGTGGACAGCCAAGAGACCCAGTACTTC. As protein: CATSDPRVDSQETQYF. The rearrangement links TRBV24-1 to TRBJ2-5; D might be TRBD1 (6 bases). The V and J ends lost 3 bases and 1 base respectively, with 14 bases between them. This CDR3 comprises 16 residues. Germline CDR1 KGHDR, CDR2 SFDVKD.

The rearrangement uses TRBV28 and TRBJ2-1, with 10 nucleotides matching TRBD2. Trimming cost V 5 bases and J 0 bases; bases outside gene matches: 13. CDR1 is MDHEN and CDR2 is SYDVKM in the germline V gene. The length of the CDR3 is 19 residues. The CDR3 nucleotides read TGTGCCAGCAGTCCCCGGATGGGGACTAGCGATAGCTCCTACAATGAGCAGTTCTTC. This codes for CASSPRMGTSDSSYNEQFF.

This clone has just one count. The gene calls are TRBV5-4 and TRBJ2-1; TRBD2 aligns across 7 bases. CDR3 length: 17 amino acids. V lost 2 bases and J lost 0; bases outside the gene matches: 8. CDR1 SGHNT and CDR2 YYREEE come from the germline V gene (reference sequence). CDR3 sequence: CASSFPAGRSSYNEQFF. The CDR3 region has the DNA TGTGCCAGCAGCTTCCCAGCGGGAAGGAGCTCCTACAATGAGCAGTTCTTC.

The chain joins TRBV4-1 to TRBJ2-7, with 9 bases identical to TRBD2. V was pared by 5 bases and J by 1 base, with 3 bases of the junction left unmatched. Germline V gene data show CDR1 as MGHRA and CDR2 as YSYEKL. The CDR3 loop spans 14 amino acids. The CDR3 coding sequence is TGCGCCAGCAGCTTCCTAGCGGGGTCCTACGAGCAGTACTTC. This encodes CASSFLAGSYEQYF.

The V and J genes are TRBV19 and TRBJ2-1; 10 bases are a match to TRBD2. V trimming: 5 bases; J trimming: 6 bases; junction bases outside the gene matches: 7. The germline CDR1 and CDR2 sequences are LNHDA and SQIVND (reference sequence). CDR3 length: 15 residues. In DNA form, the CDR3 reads TGTGCCAGTAGTCCCACCAGCGGGAGGGGCAATGAGCAGTTCTTC. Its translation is CASSPTSGRGNEQFF.